The T cell receptor beta chain under discussion was sequenced for a study of blood T cell repertoires in COVID-19. The overall study: Samples representing acute and convalescent COVID-19 were sourced from the United States, Italy and Spain. The analysed material was cDNA or gDNA that came from T cells, B-cell-depleted T cells, or PBMCs.

CDR1 MNHEY and CDR2 SVGAGI come from the germline V gene. With 3 bases removed from V and 3 bases from J, the gap between germline ends came to 9 bases. The CDR3 runs 13 residues. Only in-frame clones appear in the TCRdb table, and some are missing; sequencing was by immunoSEQ multiplex PCR. The repertoire holds fewer than 120,000 clones, with about 70% as singletons. This clone was seen just once. The rearrangement uses TRBV6-5 and TRBJ2-7; maybe TRBD2 (6 bases). Sequenced material: peripheral blood. This receptor was obtained from a woman aged 55-69 years with acute or convalescent COVID-19. The DNA for the CDR3 is TGTGCCAGCAGTTATCCCGGGGGCTACGAGCAGTACTTC. Protein sequence: CASSYPGGYEQYF.